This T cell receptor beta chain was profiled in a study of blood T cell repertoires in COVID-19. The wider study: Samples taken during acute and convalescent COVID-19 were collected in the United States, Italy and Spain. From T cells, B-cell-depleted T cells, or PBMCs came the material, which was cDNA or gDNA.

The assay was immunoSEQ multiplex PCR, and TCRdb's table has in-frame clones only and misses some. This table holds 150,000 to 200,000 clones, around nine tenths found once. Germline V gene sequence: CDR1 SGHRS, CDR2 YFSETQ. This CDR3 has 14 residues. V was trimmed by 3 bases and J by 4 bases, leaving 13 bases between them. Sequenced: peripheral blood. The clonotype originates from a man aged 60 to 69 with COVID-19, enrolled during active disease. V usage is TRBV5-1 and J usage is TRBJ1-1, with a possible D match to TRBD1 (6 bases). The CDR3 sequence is CASSSHRAVTEAFF. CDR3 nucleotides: TGCGCCAGCAGCTCTCACAGGGCGGTCACTGAAGCTTTCTTT. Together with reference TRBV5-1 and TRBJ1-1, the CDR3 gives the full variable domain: KAGVTQTPRYLIKTRGQQVTLSCSPISGHRSVSWYQQTPGQGLQFLFEYFSETQRNKGNFPGRFSGRQFSNSRSEMNVSTLELGDSALYLCASSSHRAVTEAFFGQGTRLTVV.